This T cell receptor beta chain is drawn from a study of T-cell memory formation after mild COVID-19. Findings and caveats of the study: Clones contracting day 15 to 85 were balanced CD4/CD8; later expanders leaned CD4+. Mainly in CM and EM were contracting CD4+ clones; CD8+ were in EMRA.

TCRdb passed the 5' RACE reads through MiXCR, listing each CDR3 protein once. Among about 410,000 distinct CDR3 sequences listed, 23% were seen once. CDR3 size: 18 residues. Worth noting for this clonotype: Its target is not known.

Sequenced input: PBMCs or a T cell subset sorted from them (not recorded which). The chain employs TRBV21-1 and TRBJ1-2. TRBV21-1 is a known pseudogene. This clonotype was obtained from an adult woman who had mild COVID-19 (a few samples of this study predate the infection). Cell type and time point are not known. CDR3 sequence: CASSLPRGGELLSGGYTF. CDR3 nucleotides: TGTGCCAGCAGCTTACCTCGGGGAGGGGAATTGTTAAGTGGTGGCTACACCTTC.